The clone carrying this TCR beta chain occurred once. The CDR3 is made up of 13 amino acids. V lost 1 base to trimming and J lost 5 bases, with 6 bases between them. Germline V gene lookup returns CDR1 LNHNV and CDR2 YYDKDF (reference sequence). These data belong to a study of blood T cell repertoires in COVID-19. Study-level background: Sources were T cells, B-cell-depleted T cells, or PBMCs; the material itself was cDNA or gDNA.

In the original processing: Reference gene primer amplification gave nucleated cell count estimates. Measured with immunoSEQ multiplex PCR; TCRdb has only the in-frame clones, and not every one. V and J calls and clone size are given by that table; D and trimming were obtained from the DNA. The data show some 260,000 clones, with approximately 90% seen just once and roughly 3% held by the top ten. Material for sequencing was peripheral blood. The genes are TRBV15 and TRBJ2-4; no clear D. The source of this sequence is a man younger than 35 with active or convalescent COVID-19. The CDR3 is CATSRASENIQYF. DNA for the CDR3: TGTGCCACCAGCAGAGCCTCGGAAAACATTCAGTACTTC.